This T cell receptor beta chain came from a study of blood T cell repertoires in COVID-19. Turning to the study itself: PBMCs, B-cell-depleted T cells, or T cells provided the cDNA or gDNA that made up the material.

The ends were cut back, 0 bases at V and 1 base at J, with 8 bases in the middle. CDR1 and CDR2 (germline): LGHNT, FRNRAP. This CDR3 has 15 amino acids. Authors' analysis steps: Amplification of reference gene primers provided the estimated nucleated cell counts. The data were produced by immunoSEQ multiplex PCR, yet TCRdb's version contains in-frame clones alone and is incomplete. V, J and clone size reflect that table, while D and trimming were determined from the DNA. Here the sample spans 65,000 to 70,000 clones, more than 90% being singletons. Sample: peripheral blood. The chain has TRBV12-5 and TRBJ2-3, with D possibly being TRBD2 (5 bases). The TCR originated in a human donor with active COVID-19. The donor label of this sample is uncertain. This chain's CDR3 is CASGLVTGGTDTQYF. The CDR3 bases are TGTGCTAGTGGTTTGGTAACCGGGGGCACAGATACGCAGTATTTT.